This paragraph reports one T cell receptor beta chain. Its antigen is not known. This entry belongs to a study of cytomegalovirus exposure and HLA in healthy donors. Notes on the study in general: TCR beta V- and J-gene trimming, according to a later analysis, was linked to a missense DCLRE1C variant. Per a later analysis, 15,000 to 20,000 TCR beta sequences showed association with HLA alleles at 0.05 false discovery rate.

A multiplex PCR was run with 60 Vbeta primers and 13 Jbeta primers. TCRdb's copy holds only in-frame clones and misses some; the assay was immunoSEQ multiplex PCR. Of about 78,000 clones listed, 65% to 80% are singletons. Per the germline V gene, CDR1 is MNHNS and CDR2 is SASEGT. The ends were cut back, 8 bases at V and 3 bases at J, with 17 bases in the middle. The CDR3 runs 15 residues. The TCR originated in a middle-aged woman in good health and CMV-seropositive. The chain employs TRBV6-1 and TRBJ2-1; the D gene is possibly TRBD1 (5 bases). The sequencing sample was made of PBMCs. The CDR3 sequence: CASGVELQVYNEQFF. The CDR3 coding sequence is TGTGCCAGCGGGGTAGAACTACAGGTCTACAATGAGCAGTTCTTC.